The 15 T cell receptor beta chains below come from one sample, sequenced in a study of blood T cell repertoires in COVID-19. Method: immunoSEQ multiplex PCR; TCRdb's copy keeps in-frame clones and lacks some. The table has over 150,000 clones, 85% to 95% seen once. Sequenced input: peripheral blood. The receptors here all came from a man in his thirties or forties with COVID-19, enrolled during active disease.

This clone appeared once. This chain connects TRBV2 to TRBJ2-1; D is unclear. V lost 2 bases and J 0 bases, leaving 5 bases between the germline ends. The CDR3 consists of 14 residues. Per the germline V gene, CDR1 is SNHLY and CDR2 is FYNNEI. Here the CDR3 DNA reads TGTGCCAGCAGTGAATGGAGCTCCTACAATGAGCAGTTCTTC. It is translated as CASSEWSSYNEQFF. Full variable domain (outside the CDR3, taken from reference TRBV2 and TRBJ2-1): EPEVTQTPSHQVTQMGQEVILRCVPISNHLYFYWYRQILGQKVEFLVSFYNNEISEKSEIFDDQFSVERPDGSNFTLKIRSTKLEDSAMYFCASSEWSSYNEQFFGPGTRLTVL.

This chain uses TRBV5-1 with TRBJ2-1; TRBD2 agrees at 10 bases. The CDR3 consists of 17 residues. V was clipped by 4 bases and J by 7 bases; unmatched bases: 14. Germline assignment: CDR1 SGHRS and CDR2 YFSETQ. CDR3 coding DNA: TGCGCCAGCAGCAAGGGTCAAGAAGCGGGGGGGCGTAATGAGCAGTTCTTC. Its translation: CASSKGQEAGGRNEQFF.

V gene TRBV3-1 (or the pseudogene TRBV3-2) combines with J gene TRBJ1-3, with D maybe TRBD1 (6 bases). There are 15 residues in the CDR3. The V gene lost 1 base and the J gene lost 0 bases, with 7 bases spanning the gap. Germline assignment: CDR1 LGHDT and CDR2 YNNKEL (reference sequence). For the CDR3, the DNA is TGTGCCAGCAGCCAAGGGACAGCCTCTGGAAACACCATATATTTT. Translated, it gives CASSQGTASGNTIYF.

This chain joins TRBV6-2 or TRBV6-3 and TRBJ1-2, with D tentatively TRBD1 (5 bases). Germline assignment: CDR1 MNHEY and CDR2 SVGEGT. V lost 6 bases and J lost 0, with 14 bases in between. CDR3 length equals 15 residues. CDR3 region: CASSSPGLSNYGYTF. The CDR3 DNA reads as TGTGCCAGCAGCAGTCCGGGACTATCTAACTATGGCTACACCTTC.

The chain links TRBV24-1 to TRBJ1-6; D is uncertain. This CDR3 is 19 amino acids long. CDR1 and CDR2 (germline): KGHDR, SFDVKD. Trimming took off 6 bases at V and 0 bases at J, with 20 bases between the two ends. Written as DNA, the CDR3 is TGTGCCACCAGTACCCCTGACCCCGACATCGTCTCCTATAATTCACCCCTCCACTTT. This encodes CATSTPDPDIVSYNSPLHF.

The table lists this clone with a count of one. The identical CDR3 is also encoded by other nucleotide sequences in the sample. This sequence joins TRBV7-9 and TRBJ1-1; 8 bases agree with TRBD1. Germline V lookup: CDR1 SEHNR, CDR2 FQNEAQ (reference sequence). V was clipped by 2 bases and J by 1 base; unmatched bases: 3. This CDR3 comprises 15 residues. CDR3 in amino acids: CASSLPGQGNTEAFF. CDR3 sequence (DNA): TGTGCCAGCAGCTTACCTGGACAGGGGAACACTGAAGCTTTCTTT.

The gene calls are TRBV19 and TRBJ1-5, with TRBD1 as a possible D gene (5 bases). The ends were cut back, 4 bases at V and 6 bases at J, with 13 bases in the middle. The V gene's germline CDR1 is LNHDA and CDR2 SQIVND (reference sequence). The CDR3 has 14 amino acids. CDR3: CASSKGGGGQPQHF. In nucleotides, the CDR3 is TGTGCCAGTAGTAAGGGAGGTGGGGGTCAGCCCCAGCATTTT.

The J gene is TRBJ2-6, the V gene TRBV20-1, with D perhaps TRBD1 or TRBD2 (6 bases each). There are 14 residues in the CDR3. CDR1 and CDR2 from the germline V gene are DFQATT and SNEGSKA (reference sequence). V lost 3 bases and J 3 bases, leaving 9 bases between the germline ends. The CDR3 protein is CSASGGGGANVLTF. The CDR3 DNA sequence: TGCAGTGCTAGTGGAGGGGGTGGGGCCAACGTCCTGACTTTC.

V usage is TRBV5-1 and J usage is TRBJ2-3; D may be TRBD1 (7 bases). Germline V CDR1 and CDR2: SGHRS, YFSETQ. The V gene lost 0 bases and the J gene lost 4 bases, with 15 bases spanning the gap. There are 16 residues in the CDR3. Written as DNA, the CDR3 is TGCGCCAGCAGCTTGGATCCAGGGGGGTCCCCAGATACGCAGTATTTT. As protein: CASSLDPGGSPDTQYF.

The chain is built from TRBV5-1 and TRBJ1-2, with 11 bases that match TRBD1. CDR1 and CDR2 from the germline V gene are SGHRS and YFSETQ. V shed 5 bases and J 7 bases; nucleotides not matched to a gene: 7. The length of the CDR3 is 14 residues. The CDR3 DNA follows: TGCGCCAGCAGGGAGGGACAGGGGGAAGCTGGCTACACCTTC. Translated: CASREGQGEAGYTF.

V and J are TRBV10-1 and TRBJ2-3; 10 bases line up with TRBD1. The CDR3 covers 15 residues. Trimming cost V 5 bases and J 1 base; bases outside gene matches: 3. The V gene's germline CDR1 is WNHNN and CDR2 SYGVQD (reference sequence). The CDR3: CASSTGTGGTDTQYF. The CDR3 DNA is TGCGCCAGCAGTACCGGGACAGGGGGCACAGATACGCAGTATTTT.

The chain carries TRBV5-6 and TRBJ1-1, with 7 positions matching TRBD1. Trimming removed 2 bases from V and 3 bases from J; junction bases left unmatched: 7. Germline V CDR1 and CDR2: SGHDT, YYEEEE. The CDR3 is made up of 15 amino acids. CDR3 protein: CASSFYSGTDTEAFF. DNA of the CDR3: TGTGCCAGCAGCTTCTACTCCGGGACAGACACTGAAGCTTTCTTT.

V gene TRBV15 combines with J gene TRBJ1-4; 10 nucleotides agree with TRBD1. The CDR3 length is 17 residues. Germline V lookup: CDR1 LNHNV, CDR2 YYDKDF (reference sequence). V shed 1 base and J 4 bases; nucleotides not matched to a gene: 6. CDR3 amino acids: CATSRGTGGGLNEKLFF. The CDR3 DNA sequence: TGTGCCACCAGCAGAGGGACAGGGGGGGGCCTTAATGAAAAACTGTTTTTT.

The V and J genes are TRBV29-1 and TRBJ1-5; 7 bases are a match to TRBD1. CDR3 length: 13 amino acids. Trimming cost V 6 bases and J 4 bases; bases outside gene matches: 6. From germline, CDR1 is SQVTM and CDR2 ANQGSEA. CDR3 protein: CSVAGTENQPQHF. As DNA, the CDR3 is TGCAGCGTCGCCGGGACAGAGAATCAGCCCCAGCATTTT. The variable domain in full, completed from reference TRBV29-1 and TRBJ1-5, reads SAVISQKPSRDICQRGTSLTIQCQVDSQVTMMFWYRQQPGQSLTLIATANQGSEATYESGFVIDKFPISRPNLTFSTLTVSNMSPEDSSIYLCSVAGTENQPQHFGDGTRLSIL.

V is TRBV5-4 and J is TRBJ2-5, with 8 bases that match TRBD1. The junction had 3 bases not matched to a gene; V was cut back by 3 bases and J by 2 bases. The length of the CDR3 is 14 residues. The V gene's germline CDR1 is SGHNT and CDR2 YYREEE (reference sequence). CDR3 coding DNA: TGTGCCAGCAGCTGGGGGACAGGTCAAGAGACCCAGTACTTC. Its translation is CASSWGTGQETQYF.